This passage covers 30 T cell receptor beta chains from one sample sequenced in a study of blood T cell repertoires in COVID-19. TCRdb's copy holds only in-frame clones and misses some; the assay was immunoSEQ multiplex PCR. This sample yields 350,000 to 550,000 clones, of which around 89% are seen a single time; around 1.1% belongs to the top ten. Input material: PBMCs or T cells enriched from blood (not recorded which). The receptors derive from a man aged 25 to 40 who had recovered from COVID-19.

The chain employs TRBV7-9 and TRBJ2-7; D is uncertain. Trimming stripped 11 bases from V and 5 bases from J, with 22 bases between. The CDR3 runs 14 residues. Germline assignment: CDR1 SEHNR and CDR2 FQNEAQ (reference sequence). CDR3 nucleotides: TGTGCCCCCAGACAATCCCCAGGCACCCACGAGCAGTACTTC. This translates into CAPRQSPGTHEQYF.

As for this clone: The sample holds other DNA sequences that translate to the same CDR3. V gene TRBV18 combines with J gene TRBJ2-1, with 9 bases identical to TRBD2. The CDR3 is 15 amino acids. Trimming cost V 1 base and J 4 bases; bases outside gene matches: 2. Germline-derived CDR1 and CDR2 are KGHSH and LQKENI. The CDR3 nucleotides read TGTGCCAGCTCACCACTCGCGGGAGGGTACAATGAGCAGTTCTTC. It is translated as CASSPLAGGYNEQFF.

On this clone itself: The same CDR3 also results from other DNA sequences found in this sample. The V gene is TRBV30, the J gene TRBJ1-2; no definite D call. Trimming left V 0 bases short and J 4 bases short, with 6 bases between. Germline V gene data show CDR1 as GTSNPN and CDR2 as SVGIG (reference sequence). The CDR3 totals 12 residues. The CDR3, as DNA: TGTGCCTGGAGTGTTGAGAGCTATGGCTACACCTTC. Translating gives CAWSVESYGYTF.

The chain joins TRBV19 to TRBJ1-2; a weak D match, TRBD1 (6 bases). CDR1 is LNHDA, CDR2 SQIVND, per germline (reference sequence). V was pared by 6 bases and J by 6 bases, with 14 bases between. The CDR3 totals 13 residues. The CDR3 DNA reads as TGTGCCAGTAGCCAAACAGGGAACGATGGCTACACCTTC. Amino acid sequence: CASSQTGNDGYTF.

The chain uses TRBV19 and TRBJ1-3; 7 positions agree with TRBD1. This CDR3 contains 16 residues. Germline CDR1 reads LNHDA; CDR2 reads SQIVND (reference sequence). Trimming took 3 bases from V and 7 from J; bases not matched to a gene: 12. The CDR3 reads CASSIDAGGRDNTIYF. The DNA for the CDR3 is TGTGCCAGTAGTATTGATGCAGGGGGGCGCGACAACACCATATATTTT.

The chain couples TRBV11-2 to TRBJ2-1; 7 bases map to TRBD2. V gave up 4 bases and J gave up 5 bases; unmatched junction bases: 11. This CDR3 comprises 16 residues. From germline, CDR1 is SGHAT and CDR2 FQNNGV. CDR3 sequence: CASSWHLAERDNEQFF. The CDR3 DNA sequence: TGTGCCAGCAGCTGGCACCTAGCGGAGAGAGACAATGAGCAGTTCTTC. Looking up the rest from reference TRBV11-2 and TRBJ2-1 gives the full variable domain: EAGVAQSPRYKIIEKRQSVAFWCNPISGHATLYWYQQILGQGPKLLIQFQNNGVVDDSQLPKDRFSAERLKGVDSTLKIQPAKLEDSAVYLCASSWHLAERDNEQFFGPGTRLTVL.

This chain joins TRBV6-8 and TRBJ2-7, with D possibly matching TRBD2 (6 bases). Per the germline V gene, CDR1 is MNHGY and CDR2 is SAAAGT. The length of the CDR3 is 15 residues. V was trimmed by 1 base and J by 3 bases, leaving 13 bases between them. DNA of the CDR3: TGTGCCAGCAGTTACTGGGGACTCCCTGGCTACGAGCAGTACTTC. This codes for CASSYWGLPGYEQYF.

This rearrangement joins TRBV4-1 to TRBJ1-2; possible D gene TRBD1, 5 bases. Looked up from germline, CDR1 is MGHRA and CDR2 is YSYEKL. V lost 0 bases and J 7 bases, leaving 12 bases between the germline ends. The CDR3 sequence is 14 residues long. CDR3: CASSQDPGRGGYTF. CDR3 nucleotides: TGCGCCAGCAGCCAAGACCCGGGTAGGGGTGGCTACACCTTC.

The chain combines TRBV7-9 with TRBJ1-1; D might be TRBD1 (5 bases). The ends were cut back, 6 bases at V and 4 bases at J, with 12 bases in the middle. The CDR3 runs 13 residues. Germline lookup yields CDR1 SEHNR and CDR2 FQNEAQ (reference sequence). The CDR3 sequence: CASSPAGPTEAFF. The CDR3 DNA is TGTGCCAGCAGTCCCGCAGGGCCCACTGAAGCTTTCTTT.

J is TRBJ1-6 and V is TRBV4-1; D is perhaps TRBD1 (5 bases). The CDR3 is 15 amino acids. CDR1 and CDR2 from the germline V gene are MGHRA and YSYEKL. V shed 0 bases and J shed 10 bases, with 13 bases lying between them. Here the CDR3 DNA reads TGCGCCAGCAGCCAAGATCGGCGGGGCGGCTCACCCCTCCACTTT. The encoded protein is CASSQDRRGGSPLHF.

V gene TRBV29-1 combines with J gene TRBJ2-7; TRBD1 agrees at 9 bases. This CDR3 is built from 16 residues. Trimming removed 6 bases from V and 1 base from J; junction bases left unmatched: 13. CDR1 is SQVTM, CDR2 ANQGSEA, per germline. CDR3 sequence (DNA): TGCAGCGTCAACCTGATGAGGACAGGGGCGTCCTACGAGCAGTACTTC. Its translation: CSVNLMRTGASYEQYF.

The rearrangement uses TRBV25-1 and TRBJ2-1, with D unclear. The V end lost 8 bases, the J end lost 0 bases, and 5 bases lay between the germline ends. Looked up from germline, CDR1 is MGHDK and CDR2 is SYGVNS. This CDR3 is built from 12 residues. CDR3 nucleotide sequence: TGTGCCAGCTTGAGCTCCTACAATGAGCAGTTCTTC. As protein: CASLSSYNEQFF.

The V gene is TRBV5-4, the J gene TRBJ1-4; 7 bases are a match to TRBD1. With 4 bases clipped from V and 7 bases from J, the junction kept 7 bases outside the gene matches. The germline gives CDR1 SGHNT, CDR2 YYREEE (reference sequence). This CDR3 has 14 amino acids. The DNA of the CDR3 is TGTGCCAGCAGCCGGGACAGCGCTCTTGAAAAACTGTTTTTT. Translating gives CASSRDSALEKLFF.

The chain uses TRBV2 and TRBJ2-7; 9 bases match TRBD1. The V and J ends lost 8 bases and 2 bases, in that order; junction bases with no gene match: 16. The CDR3 spans 17 residues. Germline V gene data show CDR1 as SNHLY and CDR2 as FYNNEI. The CDR3, as DNA: TGTGCCAGCTATCTAAATGGGGGGGACAGGGCGCCCTACGAGCAGTACTTC. This sequence encodes CASYLNGGDRAPYEQYF.

The chain's CDR3 is CASSRGVNTEAFF. Written as DNA, the CDR3 is TGTGCCAGCTCCAGGGGCGTGAACACTGAAGCTTTCTTT. This chain uses TRBV7-3 with TRBJ1-1, with a possible D match to TRBD1 (6 bases). The CDR3 sequence is 13 residues long. CDR1 is SGHTA and CDR2 is FQGTGA in the germline V gene. V lost 8 bases and J 0 bases, leaving 10 bases between the germline ends.

The chain has TRBV27 and TRBJ2-1; a possible D gene is TRBD2 (5 bases). This CDR3 contains 14 residues. With 3 bases removed from V and 0 bases from J, the gap between germline ends came to 6 bases. Germline-derived CDR1 and CDR2 are MNHEY and SMNVEV (reference sequence). CDR3 sequence: CASSFGNSYNEQFF. CDR3 DNA sequence: TGTGCCAGCAGTTTCGGGAACTCCTACAATGAGCAGTTCTTC.

This chain connects TRBV6-5 to TRBJ1-2; tentative D call: TRBD1 (6 bases). The germline V gene encodes CDR1 MNHEY and CDR2 SVGAGI. With 5 bases removed from V and 0 bases from J, the gap between germline ends came to 10 bases. There are 14 residues in the CDR3. As DNA, the CDR3 is TGTGCCAGCAGTCCCGGGACATCTAACTATGGCTACACCTTC. Its protein is CASSPGTSNYGYTF.

The chain links TRBV4-1 to TRBJ1-4; TRBD1 might be the D (5 bases). This CDR3 has 17 amino acids. Germline V lookup: CDR1 MGHRA, CDR2 YSYEKL. V was pared by 8 bases and J by 1 base, with 20 bases between. The CDR3: CASGSRGDIGTNEKLFF. CDR3 DNA: TGCGCCAGCGGGTCGCGGGGGGATATCGGAACTAATGAAAAACTGTTTTTT.

The chain joins TRBV21-1 to TRBJ2-3; the listed D gene, TRBD2, was not tested against the DNA. TRBV21-1 constitutes a pseudogene. The CDR3 totals 16 residues. CDR3 region: CASSKGLAGYTDTQYF. CDR3 nucleotide sequence: TGTGCCAGCAGCAAAGGACTAGCGGGATACACAGATACGCAGTATTTT.

The count of this clone is one. This chain connects TRBV4-1 to TRBJ2-3; D is unclear. CDR3 length equals 15 residues. V gave up 6 bases and J gave up 1 base, with 14 bases separating them. Germline-derived CDR1 and CDR2 are MGHRA and YSYEKL. In nucleotides, the CDR3 is TGCGCCAGCAGAACGCAGGTGTTCGGCACAGATACGCAGTATTTT. Amino acids: CASRTQVFGTDTQYF.

The chain has TRBV7-2 and TRBJ2-2; 10 nucleotides align to TRBD1. The CDR3 extends over 18 amino acids. From germline, CDR1 is SGHTA and CDR2 FQGNSA. Germline trimming cut 2 bases from V and 4 bases from J; bases unmatched to any gene: 10. The CDR3 bases are TGTGCCAGCAGCTTATTACCTCCGGGACAGGGGATCACCGGGGAGCTGTTTTTT. Its translation: CASSLLPPGQGITGELFF.

There are a few counts of this clone. The rearrangement uses TRBV19 and TRBJ2-1; 12 bases fit TRBD1. The V segment lost 5 bases and the J segment 6 bases; nucleotides outside the gene matches: 8. This CDR3 is 16 amino acids long. CDR1 is LNHDA and CDR2 is SQIVND in the germline V gene (reference sequence). The CDR3 DNA follows: TGTGCCAGTAGTGCCCGGGGACAGGGGGCTCCCAATGAGCAGTTCTTC. Protein sequence: CASSARGQGAPNEQFF.

The rearrangement uses TRBV28 and TRBJ1-6, with TRBD1 matching 11 bases. The V gene end was trimmed by 6 bases and the J gene end by 8 bases; junction bases not matched to a gene: 6. CDR3 length equals 15 residues. CDR1 and CDR2 from the germline V gene are MDHEN and SYDVKM. The CDR3 DNA follows: TGTGCCAGCAGATCCGGGACAGGGGGAGATTCACCCCTCCACTTT. It translates to CASRSGTGGDSPLHF.

The chain is built from TRBV30 and TRBJ1-2, with a weak D call TRBD1 (5 bases). The ends were cut back, 5 bases at V and 2 bases at J, with 12 bases in the middle. Germline assignment: CDR1 GTSNPN and CDR2 SVGIG (reference sequence). This CDR3 comprises 13 residues. CDR3 sequence reads: CAWSSGGNYGYTF. DNA for the CDR3: TGTGCCTGGTCATCGGGGGGGAACTATGGCTACACCTTC.

The rearrangement uses TRBV3-1 (or the pseudogene TRBV3-2) and TRBJ2-1; 7 bases are a match to TRBD2. CDR3 size: 17 residues. The germline V gene encodes CDR1 LGHDT and CDR2 YNNKEL (reference sequence). J was trimmed by 0 bases and V by 5 bases; bases with no gene match: 10. CDR3 DNA: TGTGCCAGCAGCAGATCTCTAGCGGTAAGCTCCTACAATGAGCAGTTCTTC. It codes for CASSRSLAVSSYNEQFF.

The chain joins TRBV11-2 to TRBJ2-3; a weak D match, TRBD2 (6 bases). The length of the CDR3 is 18 residues. Trimming removed 5 bases at V and 3 bases at J, with 24 bases between. Germline V gene data show CDR1 as SGHAT and CDR2 as FQNNGV. CDR3 nucleotide sequence: TGTGCCAGCAGCGTGGGACTCCCCGTCTTCATCCGTACAGATACGCAGTATTTT. This sequence encodes CASSVGLPVFIRTDTQYF.

CDR3 nucleotides: TGTGCCAGCAGCCCCAGGTCGCAGGGCACAGATACGCAGTATTTT. Translation: CASSPRSQGTDTQYF. The chain recombines TRBV13 with TRBJ2-3; no clear D gene. This CDR3 has 15 residues. Germline CDR1 PRHDT, CDR2 FYEKMQ (reference sequence). V dropped 5 bases and J dropped 1 base, with 13 bases sitting between them.

The chain couples TRBV19 to TRBJ1-5, with D unclear. From germline, CDR1 is LNHDA and CDR2 SQIVND (reference sequence). V lost 5 bases and J lost 4, with 6 bases in between. The CDR3 loop spans 12 amino acids. This chain's CDR3 is CASSFTNQPQHF. The CDR3 coding sequence is TGTGCCAGTAGTTTCACAAATCAGCCCCAGCATTTT.

The V and J genes are TRBV11-1 and TRBJ1-1; perhaps TRBD1 as D (5 bases). V was pared by 2 bases and J by 6 bases, with 16 bases between. CDR3 length equals 15 residues. The germline CDR1 and CDR2 sequences are SGHAT and FQDESV (reference sequence). DNA of the CDR3: TGTGCCAGCAGCTTAACCCAGGGCGGAAAGCCTGAAGCTTTCTTT. It translates to CASSLTQGGKPEAFF.

The chain carries TRBV6-5 and TRBJ1-2; the D is unclear. Germline loops: CDR1 MNHEY, CDR2 SVGAGI. This CDR3 has 14 amino acids. Trimming pared 5 bases from V and 8 bases from J, leaving 18 bases between. CDR3 loop: CASSTRGRPSGYTF. The CDR3 DNA follows: TGTGCCAGCAGTACTCGCGGAAGGCCCAGCGGCTACACCTTC.